This note documents a single T cell receptor beta chain sequence. No antigen is known for it. These data belong to a study of identical twins. Template switching added a universal primer binding site, and final cDNA carried unique molecular identifiers. TCRdb ran MiXCR on the 5' RACE reads and lists one entry per CDR3 protein. Of 550,000 to 700,000 distinct CDR3 sequences listed, about 20% are singletons. Findings of the study overall: Weaker excess sharing between twins was seen in beta out-of-frame sequences.

The data also belong to a second study, concerning T cells expressing NK-cell markers. That paper states: Also leading the CD3+CD56-NKG2C+ fraction in several donors were these clonotypes.

Sample: PBMCs. The TCR was taken from a woman between 18 and 29 years old in good health.

The CDR3 nucleotides are TGTGCCAGTAGTATCTCAGACAGGGGCACCTATGGCTACACCTTC. Its protein product is CASSISDRGTYGYTF. This rearrangement joins TRBV19 to TRBJ1-2, with TRBD1 matching over 8 bases. The CDR3 has 15 amino acids. Trimming removed 3 bases from V and 4 bases from J; junction bases left unmatched: 7. Germline lookup yields CDR1 LNHDA and CDR2 SQIVND (reference sequence).